The clone carrying this T cell receptor (beta chain) was observed a handful of times. Each CDR3 protein is one row after TCRdb ran MiXCR on the reads. The repertoire holds about 260,000 distinct CDR3 sequences, with roughly an eighth as singletons. The V and J ends lost 2 bases and 7 bases respectively, with 6 bases between them. The CDR3 is made up of 12 amino acids. Germline assignment: CDR1 SNHLY and CDR2 FYNNEI. The data are from a study of T cell repertoires in cytomegalovirus infection. The J gene is TRBJ1-5, the V gene TRBV2; no clear D gene. This TCR derives from a human donor in good health (CMV status not recorded). Some clones in this sample may be carry-over from other donors' samples. The sample taken for sequencing was PBMCs. CDR3 sequence reads: CASSEPEQPQHF. The CDR3 DNA reads as TGTGCCAGCAGTGAACCCGAACAGCCCCAGCATTTT.